The clone carrying this T cell receptor beta chain came up many times. Axillary draining lymph nodes of breast cancer patients supplied the node samples. These data belong to a study of breast tumors, draining lymph nodes, adjacent tissues. TCRdb re-derived calls from the multiplex PCR reads in MiXCR, one entry per CDR3 protein. This repertoire shows nearly 200,000 distinct CDR3 sequences, over 25% found once; its top ten account for about 4.3%. The CDR3 spans 11 residues. Trimming cost V 6 bases and J 9 bases, with 9 bases left between them. Per the germline V gene, CDR1 is SGHDN and CDR2 is FVKESK. This clonotype was sampled from a female donor with breast cancer. Some clones in this sample may be carry-over from other donors' samples. The source material was axillary lymph node tissue. The chain carries TRBV14 and TRBJ2-1; D gene ambiguous. The CDR3 reads CASSRMGEQFF. DNA of the CDR3: TGTGCCAGCAGTCGAATGGGTGAGCAGTTCTTC.